These 20 T cell receptor beta chains were sequenced from one sample in a study of a mutant IDH1 vaccine in newly diagnosed glioma. TCRdb's table, derived via immunoSEQ multiplex PCR, lists solely in-frame clones and lacks some. This table holds under 75,000 clones, about 91% found once. The time point here: baseline, week 1 (first vaccination visit). The treatment: pre-vaccination baseline after standard-of-care therapy. The sample here was PBMCs, taken from a glioma patient treated with radiotherapy, temozolomide or both. The receptors stem from a man in his forties or fifties with glioma.

V usage is TRBV5-6 and J usage is TRBJ2-7, with TRBD1 identical over 8 bases. Germline V gene lookup returns CDR1 SGHDT and CDR2 YYEEEE. Unmatched junction bases numbered 8, after V lost 3 bases and J lost 0 bases. The CDR3 extends over 16 amino acids. CDR3 amino acids: CASSWGQVESSYEQYF. The CDR3 DNA sequence: TGTGCCAGCAGCTGGGGACAGGTCGAAAGCTCCTACGAGCAGTACTTC.

The J gene is TRBJ2-3, the V gene TRBV30, with 8 bases fitting TRBD1. V shed 0 bases and J 1 base; nucleotides not matched to a gene: 3. CDR3 length: 15 residues. CDR1 and CDR2 from the germline V gene are GTSNPN and SVGIG (reference sequence). The CDR3 sequence: CAWSVLGQGTDTQYF. The CDR3 DNA is TGTGCCTGGAGTGTTTTGGGACAGGGCACAGATACGCAGTATTTT.

The gene calls are TRBV28 and TRBJ1-1, with TRBD1 matching over 7 bases. The junction had 6 bases not matched to a gene; V was cut back by 2 bases and J by 6 bases. CDR3 length: 14 residues. Germline CDR1 and CDR2: MDHEN and SYDVKM. CDR3 bases: TGTGCCAGCAGTTTAGGACAGGCGGGGGCTGAAGCTTTCTTT. Translating it yields CASSLGQAGAEAFF. The variable domain in full, completed from reference TRBV28 and TRBJ1-1, reads DVKVTQSSRYLVKRTGEKVFLECVQDMDHENMFWYRQDPGLGLRLIYFSYDVKMKEKGDIPEGYSVSREKKERFSLILESASTNQTSMYLCASSLGQAGAEAFFGQGTRLTVV.

The CDR3 DNA reads TGTGCCAGCACCACCCGGGACAGACTTTTCGAGACCCAGTACTTC. This encodes CASTTRDRLFETQYF. The chain combines TRBV28 with TRBJ2-5, with 7 bases that match TRBD1. Trimming at V came to 7 bases and at J to 5 bases, leaving 13 bases not matched to a gene. This CDR3 is 15 amino acids long. Germline loops: CDR1 MDHEN, CDR2 SYDVKM.

V is TRBV7-2 and J is TRBJ1-1; 10 bases fit TRBD1. Trimming at V came to 5 bases and at J to 3 bases, leaving 18 bases not matched to a gene. Looked up from germline, CDR1 is SGHTA and CDR2 is FQGNSA. There are 19 residues in the CDR3. The CDR3 loop is CASSPFLPGQGMRYTEAFF. The CDR3, as DNA: TGTGCCAGCAGCCCTTTCCTGCCGGGACAGGGGATGAGGTACACTGAAGCTTTCTTT.

The rearrangement joins TRBV2 to TRBJ2-4; weak D call: TRBD1 (6 bases). Germline V gene lookup returns CDR1 SNHLY and CDR2 FYNNEI. The V gene lost 1 base and the J gene lost 0 bases, with 10 bases spanning the gap. The CDR3 is made up of 16 amino acids. The CDR3 bases are TGTGCCAGCAGTGAAGGGGGCAGGGGAGCCAAAAACATTCAGTACTTC. Translated: CASSEGGRGAKNIQYF.

The chain has TRBV6-1 and TRBJ2-1; 10 bases match TRBD1. V was pared by 6 bases and J by 8 bases, with 4 bases of the junction left unmatched. Germline V gene sequence: CDR1 MNHNS, CDR2 SASEGT. The CDR3 is 13 amino acids. The DNA for the CDR3 is TGTGCCAGCAGCCGGGACAGGGGCGATGAGCAGTTCTTC. It yields the protein CASSRDRGDEQFF.

The rearrangement uses TRBV5-1 and TRBJ1-2; TRBD1 is a possible D gene (6 bases). Germline values: CDR1 SGHRS, CDR2 YFSETQ. Trimming left V 4 bases short and J 4 bases short, with 20 bases between. This CDR3 region has 16 residues. Here the CDR3 reads CASSLEGGRGPYGYTF. The CDR3 DNA is TGCGCCAGCAGCCTCGAGGGTGGCAGGGGTCCCTATGGCTACACCTTC. Using reference TRBV5-1 and TRBJ1-2 for the parts outside the CDR3, the full variable domain is KAGVTQTPRYLIKTRGQQVTLSCSPISGHRSVSWYQQTPGQGLQFLFEYFSETQRNKGNFPGRFSGRQFSNSRSEMNVSTLELGDSALYLCASSLEGGRGPYGYTFGSGTRLTVV.

The rearrangement links TRBV28 to TRBJ2-7, with D maybe TRBD2 (5 bases). CDR3 size: 15 residues. V lost 3 bases and J lost 3, with 15 bases in between. Germline CDR1 MDHEN, CDR2 SYDVKM. In DNA form, the CDR3 reads TGTGCCAGCAGTTTGGGCGGACTTGCCTACTACGAGCAGTACTTC. Residues: CASSLGGLAYYEQYF.

The chain carries TRBV11-3 and TRBJ1-1; TRBD1 is a possible D gene (5 bases). This CDR3 has 18 amino acids. V dropped 0 bases and J dropped 4 bases, with 21 bases sitting between them. CDR1 and CDR2 (germline): SGHNT, YENEEA. The CDR3 coding sequence is TGTGCCAGCAGCTTAGAGGACCCTCCAGGAGGGGAGGGCACTGAAGCTTTCTTT. This encodes CASSLEDPPGGEGTEAFF.

The chain has TRBV15 and TRBJ2-3, with TRBD2 identical over 10 bases. Trimming removed 1 base from V and 2 bases from J; junction bases left unmatched: 9. The CDR3 loop spans 18 amino acids. The germline CDR1 and CDR2 sequences are LNHNV and YYDKDF (reference sequence). The CDR3 region is CATSRAPASGGLTDTQYF. The DNA for the CDR3 is TGTGCCACCAGCAGAGCTCCAGCTAGCGGGGGCCTCACAGATACGCAGTATTTT.

The J gene is TRBJ1-2, the V gene TRBV7-9; no firm D call. Trimming cost V 7 bases and J 5 bases, with 26 bases left between them. CDR3 length equals 17 residues. From germline, CDR1 is SEHNR and CDR2 FQNEAQ (reference sequence). In DNA, the CDR3 is TGTGCCAGCACCCCCCGGTCCACTCCCACCCCTGTTTATGGCTACACCTTC. It codes for CASTPRSTPTPVYGYTF. Full variable domain (remainder filled in from reference TRBV7-9 and TRBJ1-2): DTGVSQNPRHKITKRGQNVTFRCDPISEHNRLYWYRQTLGQGPEFLTYFQNEAQLEKSRLLSDRFSAERPKGSFSTLEIQRTEQGDSAMYLCASTPRSTPTPVYGYTFGSGTRLTVV.

This clone occurred once. The J gene is TRBJ2-1, the V gene TRBV19; D tentatively reads TRBD1 or TRBD2 (5 bases each). The germline V gene encodes CDR1 LNHDA and CDR2 SQIVND (reference sequence). Trimming cost V 2 bases and J 0 bases, with 11 bases left between them. The CDR3 loop spans 16 amino acids. The CDR3 DNA is TGTGCCAGTAGTATAAGCCTGAGGGGCTCCTACAATGAGCAGTTCTTC. This gives the protein CASSISLRGSYNEQFF.

The chain has TRBV25-1 and TRBJ1-5; 7 positions agree with TRBD1. This CDR3 region has 17 residues. J was trimmed by 0 bases and V by 1 base; bases with no gene match: 6. CDR1 and CDR2 from the germline V gene are MGHDK and SYGVNS. The CDR3 DNA sequence: TGTGCCAGCAGTGAATCCTCCGACAGGGCTAGCAATCAGCCCCAGCATTTT. Amino acids: CASSESSDRASNQPQHF.

This clone was seen a few times. The chain joins TRBV5-6 to TRBJ1-1; D perhaps matches TRBD1 (6 bases). Germline-derived CDR1 and CDR2 are SGHDT and YYEEEE. V lost 5 bases, J lost 1 base, and 12 bases lay in between. This CDR3 contains 14 residues. This chain's CDR3 is CASRSEGGNTEAFF. The CDR3 DNA sequence: TGTGCCAGCAGGTCCGAGGGGGGGAACACTGAAGCTTTCTTT.

This chain connects TRBV28 to TRBJ2-2; possible D gene TRBD1, 5 bases. Germline loops: CDR1 MDHEN, CDR2 SYDVKM. The V gene lost 2 bases and the J gene lost 4 bases, with 8 bases spanning the gap. This CDR3 comprises 14 residues. The CDR3 loop reads CASSLPGITGELFF. DNA of the CDR3: TGTGCCAGCAGTTTACCAGGGATCACCGGGGAGCTGTTTTTT.

This sequence joins TRBV7-9 and TRBJ2-5; possible D gene TRBD1, 5 bases. Trimming cost V 5 bases and J 4 bases, with 26 bases left between them. From germline, CDR1 is SEHNR and CDR2 FQNEAQ (reference sequence). CDR3 length: 18 amino acids. In DNA, the CDR3 is TGTGCCAGCAGCGTACTATCAGGGTCGATGGGCACCGGAGAGACCCAGTACTTC. Its translation is CASSVLSGSMGTGETQYF. The whole variable domain, filled in from reference TRBV7-9 and TRBJ2-5, reads DTGVSQNPRHKITKRGQNVTFRCDPISEHNRLYWYRQTLGQGPEFLTYFQNEAQLEKSRLLSDRFSAERPKGSFSTLEIQRTEQGDSAMYLCASSVLSGSMGTGETQYFGPGTRLLVL.

The rearrangement joins TRBV5-1 to TRBJ1-2, with unresolved D. The germline CDR1 and CDR2 sequences are SGHRS and YFSETQ. V lost 0 bases, J lost 8 bases, and 14 bases lay in between. The CDR3 consists of 14 residues. CDR3 residues: CASSLAREVDGYTF. CDR3 DNA: TGCGCCAGCAGCTTGGCGAGGGAAGTGGACGGCTACACCTTC.

J is TRBJ1-4 and V is TRBV27, with TRBD1 matching 11 bases. The germline V gene has CDR1 MNHEY and CDR2 SMNVEV (reference sequence). The CDR3 runs to 19 residues. J gave up 0 bases and V 5 bases, and 11 bases lay outside the gene matches. CDR3 sequence (DNA): TGTGCCAGCAGTCTGCGGACAGGGGGCTTGCGCGCAACTAATGAAAAACTGTTTTTT. It is translated as CASSLRTGGLRATNEKLFF.

This clone is a singleton in its sample. The chain recombines TRBV6-6 with TRBJ1-1; weak D call: TRBD1 (5 bases). V dropped 6 bases and J dropped 2 bases, with 13 bases sitting between them. CDR3 length: 14 residues. CDR1 is MNHNY and CDR2 is SVGAGI in the germline V gene (reference sequence). CDR3 loop: CASSRGWDNTEAFF. The CDR3 DNA sequence: TGTGCCAGCAGCCGAGGATGGGACAACACTGAAGCTTTCTTT.